This T cell receptor (beta chain) derives from a study of spatial heterogeneity in lung cancer. Overall study findings and caveats: Follow-up blood showed ubiquitous expanded tumor TCRs less than blood at resection did.

TCRdb reprocessed the 5' RACE reads with MiXCR, giving one entry per CDR3 protein. In the table there are more than 20,000 distinct CDR3 sequences, about 4.5% of which are singletons. A note on this clonotype: No antigen is known for it.

Time point here: sample taken at primary tumor resection. Unsorted tumor, nontumor lung tissue or cryopreserved PBMC supplied the whole RNA. There were 70 to 80 donors, all of them untreated patients with early-stage non-small cell lung cancer. V trimming: 6 bases; J trimming: 1 base; junction bases outside the gene matches: 14. Germline assignment: CDR1 MDHEN and CDR2 SYDVKM. This CDR3 is 18 amino acids long. The TCR sequence derives from a male donor with early-stage non-small cell lung cancer. Sequenced material: PBMCs, taken at surgery. The chain joins TRBV28 to TRBJ2-3; 9 nucleotides match TRBD2. In DNA, the CDR3 is TGTGCCAGCAGCTTCAAGGGGGTTAGCGGGAGAGGCACAGATACGCAGTATTTT. This sequence encodes CASSFKGVSGRGTDTQYF.